One sample yielded the 23 T cell receptor beta chains listed below, sequenced in a study of T cells in Graves' hyperthyroidism and ophthalmopathy. RNA transcripts provided the source from which TCR beta CDR3 regions were amplified. Carried out on the TCR CDR3, a first-round RT-PCR used the HTBI primer set. TCRdb itself ran the multiplex PCR reads through MiXCR, one entry per CDR3 protein. In the table there are hundreds of thousands of distinct CDR3 sequences, roughly 15% of which are singletons. Material: blood. These receptors came from a young woman with Graves' hyperthyroidism.

This clonotype appeared many times. The chain carries TRBV7-3 and TRBJ2-3, with 7 bases that match TRBD2. The CDR3 has 15 amino acids. CDR1 and CDR2 from the germline V gene are SGHTA and FQGTGA. Trimming at V came to 5 bases and at J to 7 bases, leaving 12 bases not matched to a gene. This chain's CDR3 is CASSPIRTSKNTQYF. CDR3 sequence (DNA): TGTGCCAGCAGCCCGATCCGGACTAGTAAGAATACGCAGTATTTT.

The table lists this clonotype with a few counts. This chain links TRBV20-1 with TRBJ1-5, with D uncertain. V was trimmed by 1 base and J by 1 base, leaving 14 bases between them. The V gene's germline CDR1 is DFQATT and CDR2 SNEGSKA (reference sequence). This CDR3 region has 16 residues. The CDR3 reads CSARGQTTRSNQPQHF. The CDR3 bases are TGCAGTGCTAGAGGTCAGACCACTAGGAGCAATCAGCCCCAGCATTTT.

This clonotype was recorded many times. V gene TRBV28 combines with J gene TRBJ2-7; D is uncertain. CDR3 size: 12 residues. CDR1 and CDR2 from the germline V gene are MDHEN and SYDVKM. Trimming pared 6 bases from V and 9 bases from J, leaving 15 bases between. CDR3 in amino acids: CASRSHTIGQYF. CDR3 bases: TGTGCCAGCAGGAGCCATACTATCGGGCAGTACTTC.

The chain links TRBV28 to TRBJ2-1, with 7 nucleotides matching TRBD2. The CDR3 has 12 amino acids. The V and J ends lost 3 bases and 15 bases, in that order; junction bases with no gene match: 8. CDR1 is MDHEN and CDR2 is SYDVKM in the germline V gene. Here the CDR3 reads CASSFPLAERFF. Here the CDR3 DNA reads TGTGCCAGCAGTTTTCCTCTAGCGGAGAGGTTCTTC.

V and J are TRBV19 and TRBJ2-6; 11 nucleotides line up with TRBD1. Germline-derived CDR1 and CDR2 are LNHDA and SQIVND (reference sequence). V shed 4 bases, J shed 0 bases, and the junction held 2 bases outside the gene matches. This CDR3 spans 17 amino acids. The CDR3 loop reads CASSTGTGGSGANVLTF. CDR3 sequence (DNA): TGTGCCAGTAGTACCGGGACAGGGGGCTCTGGGGCCAACGTCCTGACTTTC.

The gene calls are TRBV25-1 and TRBJ2-2, with D possibly TRBD2 on 7 matching bases. V was clipped by 8 bases and J by 1 base, with 17 bases between them. CDR1 is MGHDK, CDR2 SYGVNS, per germline. This CDR3 is built from 16 residues. The CDR3 protein is CASGGGNRENTGELFF. CDR3 nucleotide sequence: TGTGCCAGCGGGGGGGGGAACAGGGAGAACACCGGGGAGCTGTTTTTT.

This clonotype was seen a handful of times. J is TRBJ1-4 and V is TRBV4-2; D unclear. The germline V and J ends were trimmed by 0 bases and 0 bases, with 11 bases remaining between them. The germline V gene encodes CDR1 LGHNA and CDR2 YNFKEQ. The CDR3 extends over 17 amino acids. The CDR3 loop reads CASSQDNQRATNEKLFF. DNA of the CDR3: TGTGCCAGCAGCCAAGATAACCAGCGGGCAACTAATGAAAAACTGTTTTTT.

In DNA form, the CDR3 reads TGTGCCAGCAAACGGGACAGGGCTTTAGAGACCCAGTACTTC. Translating it yields CASKRDRALETQYF. The chain has TRBV7-2 and TRBJ2-5, with 9 positions matching TRBD1. Per the germline V gene, CDR1 is SGHTA and CDR2 is FQGNSA. The CDR3 spans 14 residues. The junction had 7 bases not matched to a gene; V was cut back by 7 bases and J by 4 bases.

This clonotype was counted ten times or more. The chain has TRBV7-3 and TRBJ1-2; 7 nucleotides match TRBD1. CDR3 length: 13 amino acids. V was pared by 2 bases and J by 8 bases, with 5 bases of the junction left unmatched. From germline, CDR1 is SGHTA and CDR2 FQGTGA. CDR3 sequence reads: CASSLATGEGYTF. CDR3 DNA sequence: TGTGCCAGCAGCTTAGCTACAGGGGAAGGCTACACCTTC.

The chain has TRBV19 and TRBJ1-5; 10 nucleotides agree with TRBD1. The CDR3 has 15 amino acids. Germline V gives CDR1 LNHDA, CDR2 SQIVND (reference sequence). The J segment lost 2 bases and the V segment lost 6 bases, leaving 4 bases of the junction unmatched. CDR3 amino acids: CASRGGTGGNQPQHF. The CDR3 DNA reads as TGTGCCAGTAGGGGGGGGACAGGGGGCAATCAGCCCCAGCATTTT.

This clonotype was observed many times. V usage is TRBV28 and J usage is TRBJ2-1, with 12 bases fitting TRBD1. Germline CDR1 and CDR2: MDHEN and SYDVKM. V trimming: 6 bases; J trimming: 9 bases; junction bases outside the gene matches: 6. The CDR3 runs 14 residues. CDR3 DNA: TGTGCCAGCAGCGGGGGGACAGGGGGCCGTGAGCAGTTCTTC. As protein: CASSGGTGGREQFF.

This clonotype turned up a few times. V is TRBV10-3 and J is TRBJ2-3; D gene ambiguous. Germline CDR1 and CDR2: ENHRY and SYGVKD. V was trimmed by 10 bases and J by 4 bases, leaving 18 bases between them. The CDR3 runs to 14 residues. CDR3 amino acids: CATGPREPADTQYF. The DNA of the CDR3 is TGTGCCACCGGTCCTAGGGAACCCGCAGATACGCAGTATTTT.

In this sample, this clonotype turned up many times. The chain recombines TRBV28 with TRBJ2-7, with D perhaps TRBD1 (5 bases). The ends were cut back, 5 bases at V and 6 bases at J, with 11 bases in the middle. Germline V gene sequence: CDR1 MDHEN, CDR2 SYDVKM. CDR3 size: 12 residues. The CDR3 region is CASSRTLLEQYF. The CDR3 DNA is TGTGCCAGCAGTCGGACACTTCTCGAGCAGTACTTC.

Only a few counts were recorded for this clonotype. The chain carries TRBV18 and TRBJ2-7; D not certain. CDR1 is KGHSH and CDR2 is LQKENI in the germline V gene. CDR3 length: 13 amino acids. Trimming took off 1 base at V and 5 bases at J, with 9 bases between the two ends. Written as DNA, the CDR3 is TGTGCCAGCTCACCACTAACATCTGACGAGCAGTACTTC. Protein product: CASSPLTSDEQYF. The full variable domain, rest sourced from reference TRBV18 and TRBJ2-7, is NAGVMQNPRHLVRRRGQEARLRCSPMKGHSHVYWYRQLPEEGLKFMVYLQKENIIDESGMPKERFSAEFPKEGPSILRIQQVVRGDSAAYFCASSPLTSDEQYFGPGTRLTVT.

This clonotype was seen many times. The gene calls are TRBV6-1 and TRBJ1-2; D might be TRBD1 (6 bases). CDR3 length equals 13 residues. V gave up 6 bases and J gave up 8 bases, with 16 bases separating them. From germline, CDR1 is MNHNS and CDR2 SASEGT. The CDR3 is CASSNDRSQGYTF. CDR3 DNA sequence: TGTGCCAGCAGCAATGACAGGTCGCAAGGCTACACCTTC.

This clonotype occurred many times. This rearrangement joins TRBV28 to TRBJ2-1, with D perhaps assigned TRBD1 or TRBD2 (5 bases each). CDR1 and CDR2 from the germline V gene are MDHEN and SYDVKM. The CDR3 covers 16 residues. V lost 6 bases and J lost 3, with 18 bases in between. CDR3 sequence reads: CASRPSGRTIYNEQFF. DNA of the CDR3: TGTGCCAGCAGACCCTCGGGACGGACCATCTACAATGAGCAGTTCTTC.

This clonotype has just a few counts. The chain couples TRBV20-1 to TRBJ2-7; 11 bases are a match to TRBD1. There are 13 residues in the CDR3. Trimming at V came to 7 bases and at J to 6 bases, leaving 8 bases not matched to a gene. Germline V gene lookup returns CDR1 DFQATT and CDR2 SNEGSKA (reference sequence). The CDR3 here is CSVPGQGVGEQYF. Here the CDR3 DNA reads TGCAGTGTCCCGGGACAGGGGGTGGGCGAGCAGTACTTC.

The chain is built from TRBV5-1 and TRBJ2-5, with TRBD1 as a possible D gene (6 bases). Per germline, CDR1 SGHRS and CDR2 YFSETQ. Trimming cost V 3 bases and J 4 bases, with 7 bases left between them. The CDR3 length is 12 residues. CDR3 in DNA: TGCGCCAGCAGCTCAGGGGCAGAGACCCAGTACTTC. It codes for CASSSGAETQYF.

This clonotype was recorded at least ten times. J is TRBJ2-3 and V is TRBV20-1; possible D gene TRBD2, 6 bases. The V gene's germline CDR1 is DFQATT and CDR2 SNEGSKA (reference sequence). The V and J ends lost 0 bases and 7 bases respectively, with 14 bases between them. This CDR3 region has 14 residues. The CDR3 is CSARDPGGPNTQYF. DNA for the CDR3: TGCAGTGCTAGAGATCCAGGAGGGCCAAATACGCAGTATTTT.

This clonotype occurred many times. CDR3 protein: CASRTGEYEAFF. In nucleotides, the CDR3 is TGTGCCAGCAGGACAGGGGAGTATGAAGCTTTCTTT. The rearrangement uses TRBV28 and TRBJ1-1; TRBD1 matches 8 bases. The CDR3 runs to 12 residues. The germline V gene encodes CDR1 MDHEN and CDR2 SYDVKM. The trim removed 6 bases at V and 7 bases at J, leaving 4 bases unmatched.

This clonotype has a count of ten or more. The DNA of the CDR3 is TGCAGTGCTAGGGCGGGACTAGCAACAGATACGCAGTATTTT. Its protein is CSARAGLATDTQYF. This sequence joins TRBV20-1 and TRBJ2-3; the match to TRBD2 covers 9 bases. Germline V CDR1 and CDR2: DFQATT, SNEGSKA (reference sequence). Trimming at V came to 3 bases and at J to 3 bases, leaving 4 bases not matched to a gene. CDR3 length equals 14 residues.

This clonotype was seen many times. The chain links TRBV3-1 to TRBJ2-3, with 7 bases that match TRBD2. CDR3 length: 14 amino acids. Germline CDR1 and CDR2: LGHDT and YNNKEL (reference sequence). V lost 4 bases, J lost 5 bases, and 6 bases stayed unmatched. This CDR3 reads CASSPTSPGDTQYF. The CDR3 DNA reads as TGTGCCAGCAGCCCGACTAGCCCCGGAGATACGCAGTATTTT.

There are many counts of this clonotype. This rearrangement joins TRBV20-1 to TRBJ2-3, with unresolved D. Per the germline V gene, CDR1 is DFQATT and CDR2 is SNEGSKA (reference sequence). The CDR3 length is 13 residues. With 3 bases removed from V and 3 bases from J, the gap between germline ends came to 10 bases. The CDR3 loop reads CSASLTQTDTQYF. DNA for the CDR3: TGCAGTGCTAGTTTAACGCAAACAGATACGCAGTATTTT.